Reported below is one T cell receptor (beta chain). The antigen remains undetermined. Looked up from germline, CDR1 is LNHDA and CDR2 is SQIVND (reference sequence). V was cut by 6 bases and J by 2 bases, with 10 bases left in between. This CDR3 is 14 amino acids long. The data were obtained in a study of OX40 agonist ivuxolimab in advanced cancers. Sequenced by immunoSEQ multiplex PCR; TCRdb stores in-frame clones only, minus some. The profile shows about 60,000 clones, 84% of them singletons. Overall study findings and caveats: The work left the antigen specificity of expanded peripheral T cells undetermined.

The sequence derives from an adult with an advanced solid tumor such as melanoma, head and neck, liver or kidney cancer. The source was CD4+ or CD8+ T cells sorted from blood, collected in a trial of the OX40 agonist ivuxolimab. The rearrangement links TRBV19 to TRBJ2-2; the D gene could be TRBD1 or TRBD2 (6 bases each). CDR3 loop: CASSGGRNTGELFF. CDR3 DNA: TGTGCCAGTAGCGGGGGCCGAAACACCGGGGAGCTGTTTTTT.